Below are 13 T cell receptor beta chains sequenced from a single sample in a study of blood T cells in healthy people across ages. A second PCR, run for about 6 to 11 cycles, used a sample-barcoded 5' primer plus a J-beta primer mix. TCRdb independently ran MiXCR on the 5' RACE reads; one entry per CDR3 protein. The sample has about 780,000 distinct CDR3 sequences, 35% to 50% seen once. Sequencing used blood. The receptors were gathered from an elderly man in good health.

This chain joins TRBV5-5 and TRBJ2-3, with D perhaps matching TRBD1 or TRBD2 (5 bases each). This CDR3 has 14 residues. CDR1 is SGHKS and CDR2 is YYEKEE in the germline V gene (reference sequence). The V end lost 3 bases, the J end lost 5 bases, and 13 bases lay between the germline ends. CDR3 nucleotides: TGTGCCAGCAGCTGGGACGCACCCCGAGATACGCAGTATTTT. Translated: CASSWDAPRDTQYF.

Here the CDR3 DNA reads TGCGCCAGCAGCTTCTTAGCGGGAGGGCCAGGTGAGCAGTTCTTC. It specifies CASSFLAGGPGEQFF. The rearrangement uses TRBV5-1 and TRBJ2-1; TRBD2 matches 11 bases. The CDR3 runs 15 residues. With 2 bases clipped from V and 9 bases from J, the junction kept 7 bases outside the gene matches. CDR1 SGHRS and CDR2 YFSETQ come from the germline V gene.

This clonotype was found many times. The V call is TRBV15, the J call TRBJ2-3; D not resolved. The CDR3 is 16 amino acids. V was pared by 0 bases and J by 2 bases, with 12 bases between. CDR1 is LNHNV, CDR2 YYDKDF, per germline (reference sequence). As DNA, the CDR3 is TGTGCCACCAGCAGAGATTTTACGGAACCCACAGATACGCAGTATTTT. Translated: CATSRDFTEPTDTQYF.

The V call is TRBV7-9, the J call TRBJ2-4, with D tentatively TRBD1 or TRBD2 (5 bases each). The DNA end favors TRBJ2-7, so the J call may be wrong. The CDR3 totals 16 residues. Germline loops: CDR1 SEHNR, CDR2 FQNEAQ (reference sequence). The CDR3 spells CASSGRDGAYSYEQYF. CDR3 bases: TGTGCCAGCAGCGGAAGGGACGGAGCATACTCCTACGAGCAGTACTTC.

The chain employs TRBV7-2 and TRBJ2-1; D is perhaps TRBD2 (5 bases). This CDR3 spans 14 amino acids. Per the germline V gene, CDR1 is SGHTA and CDR2 is FQGNSA. Trimming removed 3 bases at V and 6 bases at J, with 12 bases between. In DNA form, the CDR3 reads TGTGCCAGCAGCTTCGGGGTTATGGGCAATGAGCAGTTCTTC. It specifies CASSFGVMGNEQFF.

This clonotype was picked up a small number of times. The chain recombines TRBV2 with TRBJ2-5; TRBD1 agrees at 9 bases. The CDR3 covers 14 residues. CDR1 is SNHLY, CDR2 FYNNEI, per germline. With V trimmed by 7 bases and J by 1 base, 4 bases remained unmatched. This chain's CDR3 is CASKGDRVQETQYF. The DNA for the CDR3 is TGTGCCAGCAAAGGGGACAGGGTCCAAGAGACCCAGTACTTC.

This clonotype was observed a single time. Possible read error: a much larger clone is one base away. The chain uses TRBV5-1 and TRBJ2-5, with D possibly called TRBD1 or TRBD2 (6 bases each). The J call may be wrong; the DNA end is better matched by TRBJ2-7. From germline, CDR1 is SGHRS and CDR2 YFSETQ. This CDR3 comprises 14 residues. The CDR3 nucleotides read TGCGCCAGCAGCTCGGTCGGGGGCCCCTACGAGCAGTACTTC. This translates into CASSSVGGPYEQYF.

A remark on this clonotype: A much larger clone lies one base from this, so it may be a read error. The chain employs TRBV6-5 and TRBJ2-7; tentatively, D is TRBD2 (6 bases). CDR1 and CDR2 from the germline V gene are MNHEY and SVGAGI. The CDR3 runs to 12 residues. Trimming left V 8 bases short and J 5 bases short, with 13 bases between. For the CDR3, the DNA is TGTGCCAGCGCCCGGGGGACCCACGAGCAGTACTTC. This codes for CASARGTHEQYF.

V and J are TRBV20-1 and TRBJ2-1; D not resolved. The CDR3 is made up of 12 amino acids. In germline, CDR1 is DFQATT, CDR2 SNEGSKA (reference sequence). Trimming stripped 5 bases from V and 4 bases from J, with 9 bases between. The chain's CDR3 is CSAGTTYNEQFF. CDR3 DNA sequence: TGCAGTGCTGGCACTACATACAATGAGCAGTTCTTC.

This chain links TRBV29-1 with TRBJ2-7; possible D gene TRBD2, 6 bases. CDR3 length equals 12 residues. Trimming shortened V by 5 bases and J by 4 bases, and 12 bases separated the two germline ends. CDR1 and CDR2 from the germline V gene are SQVTM and ANQGSEA. In DNA form, the CDR3 reads TGCAGCGTTTCGCTCGGGGGATACGAGCAGTACTTC. Amino acids: CSVSLGGYEQYF.

This clonotype is a singleton in its sample. This rearrangement joins TRBV24-1 to TRBJ2-3; D might be TRBD1 or TRBD2, each matching 5 bases. Germline V gene sequence: CDR1 KGHDR, CDR2 SFDVKD. The CDR3 has 15 amino acids. With 4 bases removed from V and 0 bases from J, the gap between germline ends came to 10 bases. CDR3 in DNA: TGTGCCACCAGTGAGGGGGTTTCTAGCACAGATACGCAGTATTTT. Protein: CATSEGVSSTDTQYF.

This clonotype appeared a few times. V usage is TRBV7-2 and J usage is TRBJ2-2; TRBD2 matches at 9 bases. With V trimmed by 4 bases and J by 4 bases, 7 bases remained unmatched. Germline V gene sequence: CDR1 SGHTA, CDR2 FQGNSA. The CDR3 consists of 16 residues. CDR3 sequence (DNA): TGTGCCAGCAGCTCTCCTAGCGGGATTTTCACCGGGGAGCTGTTTTTT. This gives the protein CASSSPSGIFTGELFF. The variable domain in full, with the rest retrieved from reference TRBV7-2 and TRBJ2-2, is GAGVSQSPSNKVTEKGKDVELRCDPISGHTALYWYRQSLGQGLEFLIYFQGNSAPDKSGLPSDRFSAERTGGSVSTLTIQRTQQEDSAVYLCASSSPSGIFTGELFFGEGSRLTVL.

This chain joins TRBV28 and TRBJ2-5, with D unresolved. The ends were cut back, 3 bases at V and 5 bases at J, with 25 bases in the middle. CDR1 is MDHEN and CDR2 is SYDVKM in the germline V gene. This CDR3 has 18 residues. CDR3 in amino acids: CASSFPRYTRKPIETQYF. CDR3 bases: TGTGCCAGCAGTTTCCCTCGGTATACGAGAAAACCTATCGAGACCCAGTACTTC. The full variable domain, in which reference TRBV28 and TRBJ2-5 provide the parts outside the CDR3, is DVKVTQSSRYLVKRTGEKVFLECVQDMDHENMFWYRQDPGLGLRLIYFSYDVKMKEKGDIPEGYSVSREKKERFSLILESASTNQTSMYLCASSFPRYTRKPIETQYFGPGTRLLVL.